Listed below are T cell receptor beta chains from one sample, sequenced in a study of OX40 agonist ivuxolimab in advanced cancers. TCRdb keeps only in-frame clones here, not all; method: immunoSEQ multiplex PCR. The sample yields approximately 50,000 clones, approximately 79% seen once. The source material was CD4+ or CD8+ T cells sorted from blood, sampled in a trial of the OX40 agonist ivuxolimab. Source of these receptors: an adult with an advanced solid tumor such as melanoma, head and neck, liver or kidney cancer. The CDR3 runs from the conserved cysteine through the conserved F or W. Each record gives: clone size, D gene, V gene, J gene, CDR3 DNA, CDR3 protein. The D gene is left open where the match is weak. Clone size is stated in some rows and not others, as once, few, many or a class when expanded.

>few|TRBD1|TRBV5-4|TRBJ2-7
TGTGCCAGCAGCACGACAGGGGGCGGCTACGAGCAGTACTTC
CASSTTGGGYEQYF
>.|.|TRBV19|TRBJ2-1
TGTGCCAGTAGTCCCCGGCCGGACTCCCCTCGACATGAGCAGTTCTTC
CASSPRPDSPRHEQFF
>once|TRBD1|TRBV11-2|TRBJ1-3
TGTGCCAGCAGCTTCCGGACAGGAGCTGGAAACACCATATATTTT
CASSFRTGAGNTIYF
>.|.|TRBV5-3|TRBJ1-1
TGTGCCAGCAGCTTGGGGGCGGGCACTGAAGCTTTCTTT
CASSLGAGTEAFF
>.|.|TRBV6-5|TRBJ2-7
TGTGCCAGCAGTTCGGGCCCGGGGGCTCGGGGCGAGCAGTACTTC
CASSSGPGARGEQYF
>.|TRBD1|TRBV18|TRBJ1-5
TGTGCCAGCTCACCCGGGACAGGGGCTTTCAATCAGCCCCAGCATTTT
CASSPGTGAFNQPQHF
>.|.|TRBV19|TRBJ2-7
TGTGCCAGTAGTACGGGACGGTTCTACGAGCAGTACTTC
CASSTGRFYEQYF
>once|TRBD2|TRBV28|TRBJ2-3
TGTGCCATTACCCGCACTAGCGGGGGGCCAGGTACGCAGTATTTT
CAITRTSGGPGTQYF
>.|.|TRBV18|TRBJ1-5
TGTGCCAGCTCACTTGGGGAATATCAGCCCCAGCATTTT
CASSLGEYQPQHF
>.|TRBD1|TRBV9|TRBJ2-6
TGTGCCAGCAGCCCAACTTCTACCGGGACAGGGGGGTCTGGGGCCAACGTCCTGACTTTC
CASSPTSTGTGGSGANVLTF
>.|TRBD1|TRBV6-5|TRBJ2-2
TGTGCCAGCAGTTACAGGGGGCGTAACACCGGGGAGCTGTTTTTT
CASSYRGRNTGELFF
>.|.|TRBV5-1|TRBJ2-1
TGCGCCAGCAAGTGGGCAACAAGGGGCGATGAGCAGTTCTTC
CASKWATRGDEQFF
>.|.|TRBV5-8|TRBJ2-3
TGTGCCAGCAGCTTGGAGCGGCGCACAGATACGCAGTATTTT
CASSLERRTDTQYF
>.|.|TRBV5-1|TRBJ1-1
TGCGCCAGCAGCAAATTGGGGGGGGCTGAAGCTTTCTTT
CASSKLGGAEAFF
>.|TRBD1|TRBV5-1|TRBJ1-4
TGCGCCAGCAGCACACAGGGGGCAACTAATGAAAAACTGTTTTTT
CASSTQGATNEKLFF
>.|TRBD2|TRBV7-8|TRBJ2-5
TGTGCCAGCAGCCCAGAGGAGCGGGGGGCTAAGGTGACCCAGTACTTC
CASSPEERGAKVTQYF
>.|TRBD1|TRBV7-8|TRBJ1-6
TGTGCCAGCAGCCCAGACAGGGGAAATTCACCCCTCCACTTT
CASSPDRGNSPLHF
>once|.|TRBV7-2|TRBJ2-7
TGTGCCAGCAGCACCAGGGGGGTGAAGGTCTACGAGCAGTACTTC
CASSTRGVKVYEQYF
>.|.|TRBV5-1|TRBJ1-1
TGCGCCAGCAGCTTACAAAACACTGAAGCTTTCTTT
CASSLQNTEAFF
>once|.|TRBV30|TRBJ2-7
TGTGCCTGGACTAAAGGGACGCTTCCCTACGAGCAGTACTTC
CAWTKGTLPYEQYF
>.|TRBD2|TRBV14|TRBJ2-3
TGTGCCAGCAGCCAAGAAAAGGTCCTAGCGGTAACAGATACGCAGTATTTT
CASSQEKVLAVTDTQYF
>.|.|TRBV29-1|TRBJ1-1
TGCAGCGTTCAGGCCTCCTTGAACACTGAAGCTTTCTTT
CSVQASLNTEAFF
>.|.|TRBV11-2|TRBJ1-1
TGTGCCAGCAGCTTGGGGCTTGCGCTTGAAGCTTTCTTT
CASSLGLALEAFF
>.|TRBD2|TRBV6-1|TRBJ2-7
TGTGCCAGCAGCCTTGGACTAGCAGGCGACGAGCAGTACTTC
CASSLGLAGDEQYF
>once|.|TRBV6-5|TRBJ2-7
TGTGCCAGCCTGGGACCCTCAGGATCCTACGAGCAGTACTTC
CASLGPSGSYEQYF
>.|.|TRBV5-1|TRBJ2-7
TGCGCCAGCAGCTTGAGTCCACAGACCTCCTACGAGCAGTACTTC
CASSLSPQTSYEQYF
>.|.|TRBV6-5|TRBJ2-7
TGTGCCAGCAGTTTGGACTCCTACGAGCAGTACTTC
CASSLDSYEQYF
>.|.|TRBV28|TRBJ2-5
TGTGCCAGCAGTTCCACCCCCGACGTGACCCAGTACTTC
CASSSTPDVTQYF
>.|TRBD1|TRBV5-1|TRBJ1-1
TGCGCCAGCAGCCCGGGACAGGGGATTACTGAAGCTTTCTTT
CASSPGQGITEAFF
>.|TRBD2|TRBV4-3|TRBJ2-3
TGCGCCAGCAGCCGCGGGGGGGAAGATACGCAGTATTTT
CASSRGGEDTQYF
>.|.|TRBV15|TRBJ2-5
TGTGCCACCAGCAGAGATCGAGGGGCAATCCAAGAGACCCAGTACTTC
CATSRDRGAIQETQYF
>.|TRBD1|TRBV28|TRBJ1-2
TGTGCCAGCAGTCCCTTAGGGACCGACAGGGTCGGCTACACCTTC
CASSPLGTDRVGYTF
>.|.|TRBV7-2|TRBJ2-7
TGTGCCAGCAGCTTAGAGCGGATTTACGAGCAGTACTTC
CASSLERIYEQYF
>.|TRBD1|TRBV27|TRBJ2-2
TGTGCCAGCAGATCGACCGGGACAGGGAACACCGGGGAGCTGTTTTTT
CASRSTGTGNTGELFF
>.|.|TRBV6-6|TRBJ2-7
TGTGCCAGCAGTGAACTCCAGAAGCAGTACTTC
CASSELQKQYF
>.|.|TRBV6-5|TRBJ1-1
TGTGCCAGCAGTTACATTATTGGGGCCTCTATTAAAGCTTTCTTT
CASSYIIGASIKAFF
>few|.|TRBV6-4|TRBJ2-7
TGTGCCAGGGGGCCCACGTCCTACGAGCAGTACTTC
CARGPTSYEQYF